Each of the 13 T cell receptor beta chains below was sequenced from the same sample in a study of PD-1 blockade in mismatch repair-deficient tumors. The method was immunoSEQ multiplex PCR; TCRdb's version includes in-frame clones alone and lacks a portion of them. This table has some 130,000 clones, about nine tenths appearing once. Sequenced material: peripheral blood, taken approximately 72 weeks after starting pembrolizumab. The receptors stem from an adult with mismatch repair-deficient cancer.

This chain uses TRBV4-2 with TRBJ2-7; TRBD1 or TRBD2 may be the D gene (7 bases each). Germline V lookup: CDR1 LGHNA, CDR2 YNFKEQ. Trimming pared 3 bases from V and 0 bases from J, leaving 12 bases between. The CDR3 spans 15 residues. The CDR3 loop reads CASSQGGDSSYEQYF. The DNA for the CDR3 is TGTGCCAGCAGCCAGGGGGGGGACAGCTCCTACGAGCAGTACTTC.

The count of this clone is one. The rearrangement uses TRBV11-3 and TRBJ2-5; the D gene is possibly TRBD2 (6 bases). Trimming removed 5 bases from V and 1 base from J, with 11 bases in between. The CDR3 spans 14 residues. Germline V gene sequence: CDR1 SGHNT, CDR2 YENEEA. The CDR3, as DNA: TGTGCCAGCAGCCCCTGGGACTCCCAAGAGACCCAGTACTTC. Protein: CASSPWDSQETQYF.

V gene TRBV15 combines with J gene TRBJ2-1; D call uncertain. The CDR3 has 15 amino acids. Germline-derived CDR1 and CDR2 are LNHNV and YYDKDF (reference sequence). V shed 0 bases and J shed 1 base, with 7 bases lying between them. The CDR3 nucleotides read TGTGCCACCAGCAGAGATCTAGGGTCCTACAATGAGCAGTTCTTC. It translates to CATSRDLGSYNEQFF.

This clone appeared a few times. V usage is TRBV2 and J usage is TRBJ1-1; tentatively, D is TRBD1 (6 bases). Germline V gives CDR1 SNHLY, CDR2 FYNNEI. The CDR3 consists of 12 residues. V dropped 9 bases and J dropped 5 bases, with 13 bases sitting between them. The CDR3 DNA reads as TGTGCCAGTGGACAGTCGCGAACTGAAGCTTTCTTT. The encoded protein is CASGQSRTEAFF.

A single count supports this clone. The chain combines TRBV27 with TRBJ2-7, with 7 bases matching TRBD1. Trimming at V came to 3 bases and at J to 5 bases, leaving 19 bases not matched to a gene. The CDR3 extends over 18 amino acids. The germline gives CDR1 MNHEY, CDR2 SMNVEV (reference sequence). The CDR3 DNA is TGTGCCAGCAGTTTGCAAGCCATGACAGGGACACCGAAGAACGAGCAGTACTTC. It encodes CASSLQAMTGTPKNEQYF.

This clone was found many times. This chain joins TRBV13 and TRBJ2-7; D is possibly TRBD1 or TRBD2 (6 bases each). The CDR3 sequence is 14 residues long. Trimming pared 5 bases from V and 5 bases from J, leaving 16 bases between. Germline assignment: CDR1 PRHDT and CDR2 FYEKMQ (reference sequence). CDR3: CASSQLNRGDEQYF. The CDR3 DNA follows: TGTGCCAGCAGCCAGCTTAATAGGGGGGACGAGCAGTACTTC. Combining the CDR3 with reference TRBV13 and TRBJ2-7 gives the whole variable domain AAGVIQSPRHLIKEKRETATLKCYPIPRHDTVYWYQQGPGQDPQFLISFYEKMQSDKGSIPDRFSAQQFSDYHSELNMSSLELGDSALYFCASSQLNRGDEQYFGPGTRLTVT.

The chain recombines TRBV6-6 with TRBJ2-5, with 8 bases lining up with TRBD2. Looked up from germline, CDR1 is MNHNY and CDR2 is SVGAGI (reference sequence). The CDR3 covers 13 residues. J was trimmed by 3 bases and V by 8 bases; bases with no gene match: 5. CDR3 bases: TGTGCCAGCGCGACTAGCGTTAAAGAGACCCAGTACTTC. Translation: CASATSVKETQYF.

The chain combines TRBV29-1 with TRBJ2-7; D is unclear. Trimming stripped 6 bases from V and 1 base from J, with 13 bases between. The CDR3 has 13 amino acids. Germline V gene sequence: CDR1 SQVTM, CDR2 ANQGSEA. The CDR3 reads CSVAARVSYEQYF. CDR3 bases: TGCAGCGTGGCCGCGAGAGTATCCTACGAGCAGTACTTC.

The V gene is TRBV10-1, the J gene TRBJ2-7, with 7 bases that match TRBD2. With V trimmed by 3 bases and J by 2 bases, 4 bases remained unmatched. The length of the CDR3 is 14 residues. Germline CDR1 is WNHNN and CDR2 is SYGVQD (reference sequence). The CDR3 reads CASSELARPYEQYF. The CDR3 coding sequence is TGCGCCAGCAGTGAACTAGCGAGGCCCTACGAGCAGTACTTC.

V is TRBV4-1 and J is TRBJ2-1, with TRBD2 matching 11 bases. The CDR3 sequence is 16 residues long. Germline V gene lookup returns CDR1 MGHRA and CDR2 YSYEKL. The J segment lost 2 bases and the V segment lost 4 bases, leaving 4 bases of the junction unmatched. The CDR3, as DNA: TGCGCCAGCAGCCCAATAGCGGGAGGGGCCTACAATGAGCAGTTCTTC. As protein: CASSPIAGGAYNEQFF.

This clone was seen only once. The rearrangement joins TRBV7-9 to TRBJ2-5, with D maybe TRBD2 (5 bases). This CDR3 spans 15 amino acids. V gave up 4 bases and J gave up 2 bases, with 14 bases separating them. Per germline, CDR1 SEHNR and CDR2 FQNEAQ (reference sequence). The CDR3 bases are TGTGCCAGCAGCTCCGGGGTTGGACTTCAAGAGACCCAGTACTTC. Encoded protein: CASSSGVGLQETQYF.

This clone has a single count. The chain links TRBV28 to TRBJ2-7; a possible D gene is TRBD2 (7 bases). The germline V gene encodes CDR1 MDHEN and CDR2 SYDVKM. The germline V and J ends were trimmed by 4 bases and 3 bases, with 13 bases remaining between them. The length of the CDR3 is 14 residues. CDR3 region: CASSSHREGYEQYF. The CDR3 DNA reads as TGTGCCAGCAGTTCCCACAGGGAGGGCTACGAGCAGTACTTC.

This clone appeared once. V is TRBV7-2 and J is TRBJ1-5; D call uncertain. The CDR3 covers 13 residues. Germline assignment: CDR1 SGHTA and CDR2 FQGNSA. V gave up 5 bases and J gave up 9 bases, with 14 bases separating them. In DNA, the CDR3 is TGTGCCAGCAGCGGACGTGTGGGGTCGCCCCAGCATTTT. Protein: CASSGRVGSPQHF.